These T cell receptor beta chains were read from a single sample in a study of T cell responses to AZD1222 COVID-19 vaccine. This table comes from immunoSEQ multiplex PCR, and its TCRdb copy is limited to in-frame clones, with some not included. The sample shows about 120,000 clones, over 80% of them seen only once. The sequenced sample was peripheral blood, obtained on day 0 of AZD1222 vaccination. The receptors stem from an adult in good health. CDR3s include the opening cysteine and the closing phenylalanine or tryptophan. The D gene is left open where the match is weak. Rows give clone size only sometimes, using once, few, many, or a class for an expanded clone.

J gene,clone size,D gene,V gene,CDR3 protein,CDR3 DNA
TRBJ1-2,NA,NA,TRBV6-1,CASSEAQLSYGYTF,TGTGCCAGCAGTGAAGCGCAACTGAGCTATGGCTACACCTTC
TRBJ2-2,NA,NA,TRBV5-1,CASSLVSSGRNTGELFF,TGCGCCAGCAGCTTGGTTTCTTCCGGGAGGAACACCGGGGAGCTGTTTTTT
TRBJ1-5,NA,NA,TRBV12-5,CASGLGGKSNQPQHF,TGTGCTAGTGGTTTGGGGGGCAAGAGCAATCAGCCCCAGCATTTT
TRBJ2-7,NA,TRBD1,TRBV6-5,CASSYQGQGTYEQYF,TGTGCCAGCAGTTACCAGGGACAGGGAACCTACGAGCAGTACTTC
TRBJ2-5,NA,NA,TRBV2,CASPPLGRALQETQYF,TGTGCCAGCCCACCTTTAGGACGAGCCCTCCAAGAGACCCAGTACTTC
TRBJ2-7,NA,TRBD2,TRBV29-1,CSVELTSGSHEQYF,TGCAGCGTTGAATTGACTAGCGGGAGCCACGAGCAGTACTTC
TRBJ1-6,few,NA,TRBV9,CASSVDPGNSPLHF,TGTGCCAGCAGCGTAGATCCGGGAAATTCACCCCTCCACTTT
TRBJ2-3,NA,TRBD1,TRBV2,CASSPGQRTDTQYF,TGTGCCAGCAGTCCGGGACAGCGCACAGATACGCAGTATTTT
TRBJ1-2,few,TRBD1,TRBV5-1,CASSPEPGGINYGYTF,TGCGCCAGCAGCCCAGAACCAGGGGGAATAAACTATGGCTACACCTTC
TRBJ1-5,NA,NA,TRBV6-5,CASRGRYSNQPQHF,TGTGCCAGCAGGGGACGCTATAGCAATCAGCCCCAGCATTTT
TRBJ1-2,NA,NA,TRBV7-9,CASSLAHGMNGYTF,TGTGCCAGCAGCTTAGCGCACGGGATGAATGGCTACACCTTC
TRBJ2-1,NA,NA,TRBV28,CASSSRNYNEQFF,TGTGCCAGCAGTTCAAGGAACTACAATGAGCAGTTCTTC
TRBJ1-2,once,TRBD1,TRBV28,CASSSPSGTGFYGYTF,TGTGCCAGCAGTTCACCGTCCGGGACAGGGTTTTATGGCTACACCTTC
TRBJ2-4,NA,NA,TRBV5-4,CASSLAGTFAKNIQYF,TGTGCCAGCAGCTTGGCCGGTACATTTGCCAAAAACATTCAGTACTTC
TRBJ1-5,NA,NA,TRBV5-6,CASSSGGNQPQHF,TGTGCCAGCAGCTCGGGTGGGAATCAGCCCCAGCATTTT
TRBJ2-7,few,NA,TRBV5-3,CARSFTQQYF,TGTGCCAGAAGCTTTACCCAGCAGTACTTC
TRBJ2-5,NA,TRBD2,TRBV27,CASRLAGGPALETQYF,TGTGCCAGCCGACTAGCGGGAGGGCCGGCTTTAGAGACCCAGTACTTC
TRBJ2-7,NA,TRBD1,TRBV18,CASSPGQGFPYEQYF,TGTGCCAGCTCACCAGGACAGGGGTTTCCCTACGAGCAGTACTTC
TRBJ2-7,NA,NA,TRBV7-9,CASSLNRQAYEQYF,TGTGCCAGCAGCTTAAATAGGCAAGCCTACGAGCAGTACTTC
TRBJ1-1,NA,NA,TRBV11-3,CASSLDQTGRNTEAFF,TGTGCCAGCAGCTTAGATCAGACCGGTCGAAACACTGAAGCTTTCTTT
TRBJ1-3,NA,NA,TRBV3-1/TRBV3-2,CASSQVGHRGNTIYF,TGTGCCAGCAGCCAAGTCGGCCACCGTGGAAACACCATATATTTT
TRBJ1-2,NA,NA,TRBV7-2,CASTKRGVTGYTF,TGTGCCAGCACAAAGAGGGGGGTAACGGGCTACACCTTC
TRBJ2-6,NA,NA,TRBV5-1,CASSIEGANVLTF,TGCGCCAGCAGCATCGAAGGGGCCAACGTCCTGACTTTC
TRBJ1-2,once,NA,TRBV10-3,CAISEGRDYGYTF,TGTGCCATCAGTGAAGGCAGGGACTATGGCTACACCTTC
TRBJ1-2,NA,TRBD1,TRBV6-5,CASSYGQGASGYTF,TGTGCCAGCAGTTACGGGCAGGGGGCCTCTGGCTACACCTTC
TRBJ1-2,NA,NA,TRBV9,CASSVDTSYGYTF,TGTGCCAGCAGCGTAGATACCTCCTATGGCTACACCTTC
TRBJ2-1,NA,TRBD1,TRBV27,CASRKQGQGILSSYNEQFF,TGTGCCAGCAGAAAGCAGGGACAGGGGATTTTGAGCTCCTACAATGAGCAGTTCTTC
TRBJ2-7,once,TRBD1,TRBV7-3,CASSLGQGDYEQYF,TGTGCCAGCAGCTTGGGACAGGGGGATTACGAGCAGTACTTC
TRBJ2-7,NA,TRBD2,TRBV5-4,CASSALAGGYEQYF,TGTGCCAGCAGCGCCCTAGCGGGGGGCTACGAGCAGTACTTC
TRBJ1-2,NA,NA,TRBV11-2,CASSFTGTSYGYTF,TGTGCCAGCAGCTTCACCGGGACGTCTTATGGCTACACCTTC
TRBJ2-1,NA,TRBD2,TRBV7-6,CASSLGLAEYNEQFF,TGTGCCAGCAGCTTAGGGCTAGCGGAGTACAATGAGCAGTTCTTC
TRBJ1-4,NA,NA,TRBV5-1,CASSPQTGVSEKLFF,TGCGCCAGCAGCCCGCAGACAGGAGTTAGTGAAAAACTGTTTTTT
TRBJ1-2,NA,NA,TRBV2,CASSERGSAYGYTF,TGTGCCAGCAGTGAACGAGGGAGTGCCTATGGCTACACCTTC
TRBJ2-7,few,TRBD2,TRBV13,CASSPRTSGKTYEQYF,TGTGCCAGCAGCCCCCGGACTAGCGGAAAGACCTACGAGCAGTACTTC
TRBJ2-1,NA,NA,TRBV11-2,CASSLDGRLGGLEFF,TGTGCCAGCAGCTTGGACGGGCGTTTGGGAGGTTTGGAGTTCTTC
TRBJ1-6,few,NA,TRBV27,CASSLRVDSPLHF,TGTGCCAGCAGTTTACGGGTGGATTCACCCCTCCACTTT
TRBJ2-3,NA,NA,TRBV5-5,CASSLSVVGTDTQYF,TGTGCCAGCAGCTTGTCGGTAGTGGGCACAGATACGCAGTATTTT
TRBJ2-7,few,TRBD2,TRBV5-5,CASIPLDGEGSSYEQYF,TGTGCCAGCATCCCCCTGGATGGGGAGGGGAGCTCCTACGAGCAGTACTTC
TRBJ2-1,NA,NA,TRBV28,CASSLLGSYNEQFF,TGTGCCAGCAGTTTATTGGGGTCCTACAATGAGCAGTTCTTC
TRBJ2-3,NA,NA,TRBV5-1,CASSSRGPADTQYF,TGCGCCAGCAGCTCCCGGGGACCGGCCGATACGCAGTATTTT
TRBJ2-7,NA,TRBD2,TRBV5-1,CASSLGGLAGGIGYYEQYF,TGCGCCAGCAGCTTGGGGGGACTAGCGGGAGGAATAGGGTACTACGAGCAGTACTTC
TRBJ2-5,NA,TRBD1,TRBV24-1,CATSDSDPGQGWAQYF,TGTGCCACCAGTGACTCTGACCCGGGACAGGGGTGGGCCCAGTACTTC
TRBJ1-5,NA,NA,TRBV5-4,CASSSQGGGQPQHF,TGTGCCAGCAGTTCTCAGGGAGGGGGTCAGCCCCAGCATTTT
TRBJ2-6,NA,TRBD1,TRBV7-9,CASSFQPGQGPSGANVLTF,TGTGCCAGCAGTTTCCAACCGGGACAGGGACCCTCTGGGGCCAACGTCCTGACTTTC
TRBJ2-5,once,NA,TRBV5-4,CASSLDSVETQYF,TGTGCCAGCAGCTTGGATTCAGTGGAGACCCAGTACTTC
TRBJ1-2,NA,NA,TRBV15,CATSPRTENYGYTF,TGTGCCACCAGCCCCCGGACGGAAAACTATGGCTACACCTTC
TRBJ2-7,once,NA,TRBV7-9,CASSPPTASSYEQYF,TGTGCCAGCAGCCCTCCGACTGCGAGCTCCTACGAGCAGTACTTC
TRBJ1-1,NA,NA,TRBV5-6,CASSFGIGGTEAFF,TGTGCCAGCAGCTTTGGGATAGGGGGCACTGAAGCTTTCTTT
TRBJ1-2,NA,NA,TRBV9,CASSPHFRRANYGYTF,TGTGCCAGCAGCCCACACTTCCGTCGAGCTAACTATGGCTACACCTTC
TRBJ1-5,NA,NA,TRBV7-9,CASSAGQSNQPQHF,TGTGCCAGCAGCGCCGGACAGTCAAATCAGCCCCAGCATTTT
TRBJ1-3,NA,NA,TRBV19,CASSTDSGNTIYF,TGTGCCAGTAGTACCGACTCTGGAAACACCATATATTTT
TRBJ1-2,once,TRBD1,TRBV10-1,CASSERQGALDGYTF,TGCGCCAGCAGTGAGCGGCAGGGGGCGCTTGATGGCTACACCTTC
TRBJ1-5,NA,NA,TRBV28,CASSLPAKLQHF,TGTGCCAGCAGTTTACCAGCGAAACTCCAGCATTTT
TRBJ1-5,NA,NA,TRBV12-3/TRBV12-4,CASSNRDGPQHF,TGTGCCAGCAGCAATCGAGATGGGCCCCAGCATTTT
TRBJ1-2,NA,NA,TRBV6-5,CASSPYRDGYTF,TGTGCCAGCAGTCCCTACAGGGATGGCTACACCTTC